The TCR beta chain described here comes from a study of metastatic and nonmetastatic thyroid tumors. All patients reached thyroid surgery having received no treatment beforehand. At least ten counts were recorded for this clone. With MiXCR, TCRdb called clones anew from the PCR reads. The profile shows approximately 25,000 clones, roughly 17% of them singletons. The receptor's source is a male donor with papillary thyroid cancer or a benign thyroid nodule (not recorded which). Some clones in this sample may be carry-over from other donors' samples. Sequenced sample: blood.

The CDR3 loop is CSVEDPLHRDEQYF. For the CDR3, the DNA is TGCAGCGTTGAAGATCCCCTACACAGGGACGAGCAGTACTTC. The chain recombines TRBV29-1 with TRBJ2-7; a possible D gene is TRBD1 (6 bases). The CDR3 has 14 residues. CDR1 and CDR2 (germline): SQVTM, ANQGSEA. V lost 0 bases and J lost 5, with 14 bases in between.